The clone carrying this T cell receptor (beta chain) was observed many times. Its antigen is unidentified. V shed 4 bases, J shed 2 bases, and the junction held 5 bases outside the gene matches. CDR3 length: 15 residues. CDR1 and CDR2 from the germline V gene are MNHEY and SVGAGI. The record originates from a study of T-cell reconstitution after alpha-beta-depleted transplantation in children. Broader study findings: Reportedly, only several hundred clones from non-depleted graft cells drove alpha-beta T-cell counts at about two months. By one year post-transplant, T-cell counts and diversity largely arose from T cells that were newly produced. Surviving recipient cells, namely T cells and thymic progenitors, were the source of high day-60 TCRbeta diversity in some patients.

Unique molecular identifiers were used in preparing the TCRbeta library. Each CDR3 protein gets one entry after TCRdb re-called the PCR reads with MiXCR. The table shows 700,000 to 950,000 distinct CDR3 sequences, with 16% occurring only once. The source was PBMCs, mostly from graft donor cells, collected 360 days after TCRalphabeta/CD19-depleted stem cell transplant. The source is a male patient younger than 18 who had a stem cell transplant for acute lymphoblastic leukemia, so the T cells may come from the graft donor. The chain links TRBV6-5 to TRBJ2-7; 10 nucleotides agree with TRBD1. The CDR3 DNA reads as TGTGCCAGCAGTTCAGGACAGGGGGGTCCCTACGAGCAGTACTTC. Protein sequence: CASSSGQGGPYEQYF.